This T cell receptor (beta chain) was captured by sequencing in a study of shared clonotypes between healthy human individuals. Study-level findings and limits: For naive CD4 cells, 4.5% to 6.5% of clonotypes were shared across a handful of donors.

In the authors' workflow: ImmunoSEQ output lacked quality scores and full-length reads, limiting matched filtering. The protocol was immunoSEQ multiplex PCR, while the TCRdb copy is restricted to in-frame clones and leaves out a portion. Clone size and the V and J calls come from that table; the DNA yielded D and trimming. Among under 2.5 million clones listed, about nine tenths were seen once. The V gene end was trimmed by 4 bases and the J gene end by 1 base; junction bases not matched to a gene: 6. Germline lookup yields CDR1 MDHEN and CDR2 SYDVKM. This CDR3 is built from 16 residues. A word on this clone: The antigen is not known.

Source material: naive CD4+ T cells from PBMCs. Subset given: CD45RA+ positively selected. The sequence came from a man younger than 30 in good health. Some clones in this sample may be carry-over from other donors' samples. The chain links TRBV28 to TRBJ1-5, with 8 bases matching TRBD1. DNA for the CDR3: TGTGCCAGCAGTTACCCACGGACAGGGAGCAATCAGCCCCAGCATTTT. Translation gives CASSYPRTGSNQPQHF. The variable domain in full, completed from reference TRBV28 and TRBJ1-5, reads DVKVTQSSRYLVKRTGEKVFLECVQDMDHENMFWYRQDPGLGLRLIYFSYDVKMKEKGDIPEGYSVSREKKERFSLILESASTNQTSMYLCASSYPRTGSNQPQHFGDGTRLSIL.